The 27 T cell receptor beta chains below come from one sample, sequenced in a study of shared clonotypes between healthy human individuals. TCRdb's copy holds only in-frame clones and misses some; the assay was immunoSEQ multiplex PCR. This repertoire shows approximately 1,500,000 clones, 95% to 99% found once; its top ten account for about 0.45%. Sequenced: naive CD4+ T cells sorted from blood. Specified subset: CD45RA+ positively selected. These receptors came from a man under 40 in good health.

This clone was recorded once. The V and J genes are TRBV7-2 and TRBJ2-7; 8 bases align to TRBD2. Trimming at V came to 1 base and at J to 1 base, leaving 3 bases not matched to a gene. The CDR3 spans 15 residues. CDR1 and CDR2 (germline): SGHTA, FQGNSA. The CDR3 here is CASSLERGFSYEQYF. DNA for the CDR3: TGTGCCAGCAGCTTAGAGCGGGGGTTTTCCTACGAGCAGTACTTC.

The chain is built from TRBV2 and TRBJ1-1; D is unresolved. Per the germline V gene, CDR1 is SNHLY and CDR2 is FYNNEI. The CDR3 extends over 13 amino acids. V gave up 11 bases and J gave up 1 base, with 14 bases separating them. CDR3 sequence: CAGGKESNTEAFF. CDR3 sequence (DNA): TGTGCCGGTGGAAAGGAGTCGAACACTGAAGCTTTCTTT.

The chain recombines TRBV4-3 with TRBJ2-5, with 7 positions matching TRBD1. CDR3 length: 15 amino acids. V shed 1 base and J 5 bases; nucleotides not matched to a gene: 7. Germline V lookup: CDR1 LGHNA, CDR2 YSLEER. The CDR3 region has the DNA TGCGCCAGCAGCCAAGGCATGACAGGGTTGGAGACCCAGTACTTC. It encodes CASSQGMTGLETQYF.

The chain couples TRBV11-2 to TRBJ1-5; 10 bases are a match to TRBD1. Germline assignment: CDR1 SGHAT and CDR2 FQNNGV. This CDR3 contains 17 residues. The V gene end was trimmed by 1 base and the J gene end by 3 bases; junction bases not matched to a gene: 6. The CDR3 nucleotides are TGTGCCAGCAGCTTAGGTATCGGGACAGGGGACAATCAGCCCCAGCATTTT. As protein: CASSLGIGTGDNQPQHF.

The chain couples TRBV21-1 to TRBJ2-3; TRBD2, the D gene given by the table, was not confirmed from the DNA. TRBV21-1 constitutes a pseudogene. The CDR3 runs 16 residues. Here the CDR3 reads CASGRDLASLTDTQYF. The CDR3 DNA sequence: TGTGCCAGCGGCCGAGATTTAGCGTCACTCACAGATACGCAGTATTTT.

V usage is TRBV6-4 and J usage is TRBJ2-1; D is undetermined. This CDR3 has 13 residues. V was pared by 4 bases and J by 6 bases, with 10 bases between. The germline V gene encodes CDR1 MRHNA and CDR2 SNTAGT. Written as DNA, the CDR3 is TGTGCCAGCAGTGTCGACACCTTCAATGAGCAGTTCTTC. Its translation is CASSVDTFNEQFF.

As to this clone: Other DNA sequences in the same sample also yield this CDR3. V gene TRBV15 combines with J gene TRBJ2-5; D is unresolved. Germline V CDR1 and CDR2: LNHNV, YYDKDF (reference sequence). CDR3 length equals 13 residues. V was cut by 0 bases and J by 5 bases, with 7 bases left in between. CDR3 nucleotide sequence: TGTGCCACCAGCAGAGATTTTAGGGAGACCCAGTACTTC. As protein: CATSRDFRETQYF.

The CDR3 DNA is TGTGCCAGCAGCGCACGATATGGCTACACCTTC. The encoded protein is CASSARYGYTF. The chain has TRBV5-5 and TRBJ1-2; D not certain. CDR1 is SGHKS, CDR2 YYEKEE, per germline (reference sequence). The V and J ends lost 4 bases and 5 bases respectively, with 6 bases between them. This CDR3 region has 11 residues.

The genes are TRBV5-6 and TRBJ2-1; the D gene is possibly TRBD1 (5 bases). The CDR3 totals 14 residues. Trimming stripped 6 bases from V and 0 bases from J, with 10 bases between. The germline V gene encodes CDR1 SGHDT and CDR2 YYEEEE. In nucleotides, the CDR3 is TGTGCCAGCAACAGGAGACTCTCCTACAATGAGCAGTTCTTC. It codes for CASNRRLSYNEQFF.

V and J are TRBV7-8 and TRBJ2-4; D is possibly TRBD1 (6 bases). Looked up from germline, CDR1 is SGHVS and CDR2 is FQNEAQ. The CDR3 is 15 residues long. Trimming took off 1 base at V and 9 bases at J, with 16 bases between the two ends. The CDR3 sequence is CASSLEQGRKGIQYF. The CDR3 DNA sequence: TGTGCCAGCAGCTTAGAACAGGGACGGAAGGGCATTCAGTACTTC.

In the case of this clone: This CDR3 is also generated by other DNA sequences in the sample. The V call is TRBV28, the J call TRBJ2-7; maybe TRBD2 (6 bases). CDR1 is MDHEN, CDR2 SYDVKM, per germline. The CDR3 is 13 amino acids. Trimming shortened V by 3 bases and J by 4 bases, and 10 bases separated the two germline ends. CDR3 loop: CASSFAGIYEQYF. In DNA form, the CDR3 reads TGTGCCAGCAGTTTTGCGGGAATTTACGAGCAGTACTTC.

This clone was found a few times. The CDR3 loop reads CASSEPGLAAYEQYF. The CDR3 DNA follows: TGCGCCAGCAGTGAGCCGGGACTAGCGGCCTACGAGCAGTACTTC. The chain is built from TRBV10-1 and TRBJ2-7, with 11 bases identical to TRBD2. V shed 2 bases, J shed 2 bases, and the junction held 2 bases outside the gene matches. This CDR3 is built from 15 residues. The germline CDR1 and CDR2 sequences are WNHNN and SYGVQD (reference sequence).

V and J are TRBV19 and TRBJ1-4; 10 bases line up with TRBD1. The germline CDR1 and CDR2 sequences are LNHDA and SQIVND (reference sequence). V trimming: 4 bases; J trimming: 0 bases; junction bases outside the gene matches: 14. The CDR3 length is 20 residues. Here the CDR3 DNA reads TGTGCCAGTAGTAGCACCTTCGTTGGGACAGGGGCATCAACTAATGAAAAACTGTTTTTT. It codes for CASSSTFVGTGASTNEKLFF.

Remarks on this clone: The same CDR3 also results from other DNA sequences found in this sample. The rearrangement uses TRBV6-5 and TRBJ2-7; D is ambiguous. Looked up from germline, CDR1 is MNHEY and CDR2 is SVGAGI. Trimming left V 0 bases short and J 3 bases short, with 9 bases between. The CDR3 has 14 amino acids. The CDR3 coding sequence is TGTGCCAGCAGTTACTCGAGGTCCAGCTACGAGCAGTACTTC. Translated: CASSYSRSSYEQYF.

The chain couples TRBV4-1 to TRBJ2-3, with D unclear. V was cut by 2 bases and J by 4 bases, with 13 bases left in between. Germline loops: CDR1 MGHRA, CDR2 YSYEKL. The CDR3 sequence is 15 residues long. The CDR3 DNA follows: TGCGCCAGCAGCCAACTAAGGCAGGTGGCAGATACGCAGTATTTT. Translated, it gives CASSQLRQVADTQYF.

The rearrangement uses TRBV18 and TRBJ2-7, with 9 nucleotides matching TRBD1. CDR1 KGHSH and CDR2 LQKENI come from the germline V gene. V shed 4 bases, J shed 3 bases, and the junction held 16 bases outside the gene matches. The CDR3 length is 18 residues. CDR3 region: CASSRINTGGLLFYEQYF. The CDR3 bases are TGTGCCAGCTCACGGATAAATACAGGGGGCCTGCTTTTCTACGAGCAGTACTTC.

Turning to this clone: One end of the junction fails to match germline, which may point to a read error. This chain joins TRBV15 and TRBJ2-1; 8 positions agree with TRBD2. Germline CDR1 LNHNV, CDR2 YYDKDF (reference sequence). The CDR3 has 14 residues. This CDR3 is CATSREISGSSKIF. The CDR3 coding sequence is TGTGCCACCAGCAGAGAAATAAGCGGGAGCAGTAAGATCTTC.

The chain uses TRBV27 and TRBJ2-7, with unresolved D. CDR1 is MNHEY and CDR2 is SMNVEV in the germline V gene (reference sequence). The CDR3 covers 14 residues. Trimming shortened V by 3 bases and J by 6 bases, and 15 bases separated the two germline ends. The CDR3 coding sequence is TGTGCCAGCAGTTTTAACAGCTTCGGCGGCGAGCAGTACTTC. Protein: CASSFNSFGGEQYF.

Here the CDR3 DNA reads TGCGCCAGCAGCCCCCGACAGGGGAATCCCTACGAGCAGTACTTC. Amino acids: CASSPRQGNPYEQYF. The rearrangement uses TRBV5-1 and TRBJ2-7; 8 positions agree with TRBD1. CDR1 and CDR2 (germline): SGHRS, YFSETQ. CDR3 length equals 15 residues. V dropped 4 bases and J dropped 2; count of bases not matched to a gene: 8.

This chain joins TRBV12-5 and TRBJ2-1, with 11 bases fitting TRBD2. Germline-derived CDR1 and CDR2 are LGHNT and FRNRAP. The CDR3 extends over 14 amino acids. Trimming at V came to 9 bases and at J to 11 bases, leaving 12 bases not matched to a gene. For the CDR3, the DNA is TGTGCTAGCGGGGCCGGGACTAGCGGTTACCAGCAGTTCTTC. As protein: CASGAGTSGYQQFF.

For this clone: Other DNA sequences from this sample encode an identical CDR3 as well. The chain employs TRBV28 and TRBJ1-5; tentatively, D is TRBD1 (6 bases). Per the germline V gene, CDR1 is MDHEN and CDR2 is SYDVKM. The CDR3 loop spans 14 amino acids. Trimming removed 2 bases at V and 4 bases at J, with 9 bases between. DNA for the CDR3: TGTGCCAGCAGTTTACAGGGGTTGAATCAGCCCCAGCATTTT. Amino acid sequence: CASSLQGLNQPQHF.

Note on this clone: The same CDR3 arises from other DNA sequences in this sample as well. V is TRBV6-5 and J is TRBJ1-5; D might be TRBD1 (5 bases). The CDR3 runs 12 residues. CDR1 and CDR2 from the germline V gene are MNHEY and SVGAGI. V was trimmed by 6 bases and J by 2 bases, leaving 5 bases between them. The CDR3 bases are TGTGCCAGCAGGGGGGGCAATCAGCCCCAGCATTTT. Encoded protein: CASRGGNQPQHF.

The V gene is TRBV29-1, the J gene TRBJ2-4; 10 bases fit TRBD2. The J segment lost 7 bases and the V segment lost 6 bases, leaving 6 bases of the junction unmatched. From germline, CDR1 is SQVTM and CDR2 ANQGSEA. The CDR3 has 13 residues. The CDR3 is CSVGTSVRNIQYF. The DNA for the CDR3 is TGCAGCGTGGGGACTAGCGTTCGTAACATTCAGTACTTC. Complete variable domain (other parts from reference TRBV29-1 and TRBJ2-4): SAVISQKPSRDICQRGTSLTIQCQVDSQVTMMFWYRQQPGQSLTLIATANQGSEATYESGFVIDKFPISRPNLTFSTLTVSNMSPEDSSIYLCSVGTSVRNIQYFGAGTRLSVL.

The gene calls are TRBV28 and TRBJ1-2; TRBD1 aligns across 7 bases. Losses at the gene ends were 5 bases for V and 8 bases for J; bases not matched to a gene: 8. The CDR3 consists of 13 residues. Germline V gene data show CDR1 as MDHEN and CDR2 as SYDVKM. CDR3 nucleotide sequence: TGTGCCAGCAGTAGCCAGGGGGTCAAGGGCTACACCTTC. It codes for CASSSQGVKGYTF.

V and J are TRBV11-3 and TRBJ2-1; D unresolved. The CDR3 spans 11 residues. Trimming shortened V by 5 bases and J by 10 bases, and 9 bases separated the two germline ends. CDR1 SGHNT and CDR2 YENEEA come from the germline V gene. The CDR3 loop reads CASSHSREQFF. As DNA, the CDR3 is TGTGCCAGCAGCCATAGTCGCGAGCAGTTCTTC.

Concerning this clone itself: This sample also contains other DNA sequences that code for the same CDR3. The chain carries TRBV7-2 and TRBJ2-5, with D unresolved. The germline CDR1 and CDR2 sequences are SGHTA and FQGNSA. The V gene lost 5 bases and the J gene lost 1 base, with 8 bases spanning the gap. There are 13 residues in the CDR3. CDR3 loop: CASSLSPQETQYF. The CDR3 DNA follows: TGTGCCAGCAGCCTCTCGCCCCAAGAGACCCAGTACTTC.

The rearrangement uses TRBV7-4 and TRBJ1-1; no clear D. Germline lookup yields CDR1 SGHVT and CDR2 SQSDAQ. The CDR3 consists of 14 residues. V lost 1 base and J 0 bases, leaving 6 bases between the germline ends. CDR3 nucleotide sequence: TGTGCCAGCAGCTTAGTACTATTGAACACTGAAGCTTTCTTT. It yields the protein CASSLVLLNTEAFF.